The TCR beta chain described here comes from a study of blood T cell repertoires in COVID-19. Study as a whole: PBMCs, B-cell-depleted T cells, or T cells were the source of the cDNA or gDNA that made up the material.

The germline V gene encodes CDR1 LNHNV and CDR2 YYDKDF (reference sequence). V lost 0 bases and J lost 9; bases outside the gene matches: 16. The CDR3 has 18 amino acids. Repertoires were generated with immunoSEQ multiplex PCR, while TCRdb's copy carries only in-frame clones and drops some. The repertoire holds more than 200,000 clones, around 80% seen once, with around 8.7% in the top ten. Material: peripheral blood. The chain recombines TRBV15 with TRBJ2-1; 8 bases are a match to TRBD2. This TCR derives from a woman in her fifties or sixties with acute or convalescent COVID-19. CDR3 region: CATSRDPPTGTSGSEQFF. The CDR3 region has the DNA TGTGCCACCAGCAGAGATCCCCCGACCGGGACTAGTGGAAGTGAGCAGTTCTTC.